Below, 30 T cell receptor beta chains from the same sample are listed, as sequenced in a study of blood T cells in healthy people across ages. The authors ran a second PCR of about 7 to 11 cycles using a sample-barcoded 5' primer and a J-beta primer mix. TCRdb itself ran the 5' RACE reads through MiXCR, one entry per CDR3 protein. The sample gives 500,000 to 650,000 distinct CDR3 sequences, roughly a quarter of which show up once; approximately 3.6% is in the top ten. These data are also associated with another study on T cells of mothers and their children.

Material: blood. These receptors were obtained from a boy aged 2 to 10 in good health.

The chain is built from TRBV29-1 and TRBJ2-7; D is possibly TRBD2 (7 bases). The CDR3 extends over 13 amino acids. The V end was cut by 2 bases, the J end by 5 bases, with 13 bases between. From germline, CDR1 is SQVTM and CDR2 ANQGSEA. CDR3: CSVERGASDEQYF. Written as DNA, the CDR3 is TGCAGCGTTGAACGGGGGGCCTCGGACGAGCAGTACTTC.

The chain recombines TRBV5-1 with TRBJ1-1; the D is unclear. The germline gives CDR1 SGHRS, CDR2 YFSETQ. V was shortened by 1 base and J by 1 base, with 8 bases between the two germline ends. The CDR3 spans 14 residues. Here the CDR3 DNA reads TGCGCCAGCAGCTTGCAACCAGCGAACACTGAAGCTTTCTTT. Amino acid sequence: CASSLQPANTEAFF.

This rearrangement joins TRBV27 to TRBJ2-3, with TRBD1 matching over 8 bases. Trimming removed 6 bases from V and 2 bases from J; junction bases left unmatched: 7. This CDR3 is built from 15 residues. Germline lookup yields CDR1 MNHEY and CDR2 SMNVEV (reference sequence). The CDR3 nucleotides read TGTGCCAGCAGACCCCTGACAGGGGACACAGATACGCAGTATTTT. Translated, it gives CASRPLTGDTDTQYF.

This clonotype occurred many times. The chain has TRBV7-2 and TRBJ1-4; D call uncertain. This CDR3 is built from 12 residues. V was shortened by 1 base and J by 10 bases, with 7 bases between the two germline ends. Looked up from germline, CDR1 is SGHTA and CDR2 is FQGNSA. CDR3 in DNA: TGTGCCAGCAGCTTAGATAACCGAAAACTGTTTTTT. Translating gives CASSLDNRKLFF. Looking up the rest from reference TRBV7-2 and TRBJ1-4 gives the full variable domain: GAGVSQSPSNKVTEKGKDVELRCDPISGHTALYWYRQSLGQGLEFLIYFQGNSAPDKSGLPSDRFSAERTGGSVSTLTIQRTQQEDSAVYLCASSLDNRKLFFGSGTQLSVL.

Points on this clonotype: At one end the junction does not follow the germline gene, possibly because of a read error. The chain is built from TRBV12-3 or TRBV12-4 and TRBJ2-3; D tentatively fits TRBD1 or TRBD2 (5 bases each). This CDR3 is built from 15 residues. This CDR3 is CACSLRDAITDTQYF. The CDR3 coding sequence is TGTGCCTGCAGCCTCCGGGACGCTATCACAGATACGCAGTATTTT.

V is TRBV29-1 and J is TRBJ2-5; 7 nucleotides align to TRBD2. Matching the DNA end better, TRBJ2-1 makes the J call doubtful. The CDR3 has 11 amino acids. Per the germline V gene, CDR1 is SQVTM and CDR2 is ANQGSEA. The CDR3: CSFRTRNEQFF. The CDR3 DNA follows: TGCAGCTTTAGGACTAGGAATGAGCAGTTCTTC.

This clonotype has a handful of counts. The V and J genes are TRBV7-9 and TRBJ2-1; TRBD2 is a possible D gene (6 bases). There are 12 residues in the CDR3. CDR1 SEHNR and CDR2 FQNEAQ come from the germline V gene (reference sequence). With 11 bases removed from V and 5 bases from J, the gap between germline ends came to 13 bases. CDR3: CAFLRGNNEQFF. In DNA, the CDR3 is TGTGCCTTTTTGCGGGGAAACAATGAGCAGTTCTTC.

CDR3 residues: CSARPWTSGRAAYEQYF. DNA for the CDR3: TGCAGTGCTAGGCCCTGGACTAGCGGGAGGGCCGCCTACGAGCAGTACTTC. The genes are TRBV20-1 and TRBJ2-7; 15 nucleotides agree with TRBD2. Germline assignment: CDR1 DFQATT and CDR2 SNEGSKA (reference sequence). The CDR3 has 17 residues. With V trimmed by 3 bases and J by 2 bases, 8 bases remained unmatched.

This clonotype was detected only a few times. The CDR3 nucleotides read TGCGCCAGCAGCCAACGGACAGCCAGCTCCTACAATGAGCAGTTCTTC. Encoded protein: CASSQRTASSYNEQFF. The rearrangement links TRBV4-1 to TRBJ2-1; D may be TRBD1 (6 bases). Germline V lookup: CDR1 MGHRA, CDR2 YSYEKL. Trimming stripped 2 bases from V and 0 bases from J, with 11 bases between. This CDR3 is 16 amino acids long.

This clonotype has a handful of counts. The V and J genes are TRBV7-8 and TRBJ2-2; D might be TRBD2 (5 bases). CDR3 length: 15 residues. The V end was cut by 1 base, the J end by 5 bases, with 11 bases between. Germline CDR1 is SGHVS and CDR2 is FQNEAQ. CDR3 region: CASSLGITRTGELFF. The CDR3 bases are TGTGCCAGCAGCTTAGGCATCACTAGGACCGGGGAGCTGTTTTTT.

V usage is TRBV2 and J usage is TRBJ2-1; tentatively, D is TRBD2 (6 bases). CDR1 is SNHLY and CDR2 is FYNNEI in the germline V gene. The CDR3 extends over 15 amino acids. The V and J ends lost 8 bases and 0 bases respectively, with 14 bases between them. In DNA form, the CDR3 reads TGTGCCAGCGTTGATAGCGGCGGCTCCTACAATGAGCAGTTCTTC. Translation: CASVDSGGSYNEQFF.

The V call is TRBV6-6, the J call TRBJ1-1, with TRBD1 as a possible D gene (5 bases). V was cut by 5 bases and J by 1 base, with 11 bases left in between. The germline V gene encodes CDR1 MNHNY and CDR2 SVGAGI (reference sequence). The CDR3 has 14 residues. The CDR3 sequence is CASSLGGTNTEAFF. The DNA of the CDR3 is TGTGCCAGCAGTCTGGGCGGGACGAACACTGAAGCTTTCTTT.

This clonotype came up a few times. CDR3 protein: CASSVGGGRGDTQYF. DNA of the CDR3: TGTGCCAGCAGCGTAGGTGGCGGGAGGGGAGATACGCAGTATTTT. This chain connects TRBV9 to TRBJ2-3; 9 bases fit TRBD2. This CDR3 has 15 amino acids. Germline CDR1 reads SGDLS; CDR2 reads YYNGEE. Trimming at V came to 0 bases and at J to 5 bases, leaving 4 bases not matched to a gene. Using reference TRBV9 and TRBJ2-3 for the parts outside the CDR3, the full variable domain is DSGVTQTPKHLITATGQRVTLRCSPRSGDLSVYWYQQSLDQGLQFLIQYYNGEERAKGNILERFSAQQFPDLHSELNLSSLELGDSALYFCASSVGGGRGDTQYFGPGTRLTVL.

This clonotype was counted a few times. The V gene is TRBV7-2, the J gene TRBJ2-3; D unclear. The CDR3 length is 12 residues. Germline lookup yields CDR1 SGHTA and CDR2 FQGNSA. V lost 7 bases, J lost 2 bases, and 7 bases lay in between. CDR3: CASTSNTDTQYF. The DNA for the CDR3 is TGTGCCAGCACCTCAAACACAGATACGCAGTATTTT.

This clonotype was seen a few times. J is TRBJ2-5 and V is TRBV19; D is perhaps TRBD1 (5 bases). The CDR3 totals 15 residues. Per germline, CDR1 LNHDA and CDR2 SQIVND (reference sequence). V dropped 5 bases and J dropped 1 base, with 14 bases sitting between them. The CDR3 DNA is TGTGCCAGTAGTGCCGCGACAGATTTCCAAGAGACCCAGTACTTC. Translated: CASSAATDFQETQYF. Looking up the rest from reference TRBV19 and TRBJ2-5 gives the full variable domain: DGGITQSPKYLFRKEGQNVTLSCEQNLNHDAMYWYRQDPGQGLRLIYYSQIVNDFQKGDIAEGYSVSREKKESFPLTVTSAQKNPTAFYLCASSAATDFQETQYFGPGTRLLVL.

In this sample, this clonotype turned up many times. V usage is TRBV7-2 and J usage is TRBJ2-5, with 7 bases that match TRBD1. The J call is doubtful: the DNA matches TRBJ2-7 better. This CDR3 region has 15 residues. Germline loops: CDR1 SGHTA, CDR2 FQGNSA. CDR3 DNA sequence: TGTGCCAGCAGCCTTTCCGGGACAGTTTCCTACGAGCAGTACTTC. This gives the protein CASSLSGTVSYEQYF.

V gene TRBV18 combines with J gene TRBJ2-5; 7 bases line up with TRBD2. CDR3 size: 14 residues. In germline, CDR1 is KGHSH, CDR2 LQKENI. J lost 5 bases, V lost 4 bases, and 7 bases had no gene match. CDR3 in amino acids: CASSQTGRRETQYF. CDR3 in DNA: TGTGCCAGCTCACAGACCGGGAGGAGGGAGACCCAGTACTTC.

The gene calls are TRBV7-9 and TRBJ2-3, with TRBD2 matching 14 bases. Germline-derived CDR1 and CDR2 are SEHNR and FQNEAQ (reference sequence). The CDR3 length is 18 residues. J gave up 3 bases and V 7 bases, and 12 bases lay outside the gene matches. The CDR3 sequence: CASTPGLAGEVWTDTQYF. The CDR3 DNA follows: TGTGCCAGCACCCCGGGACTAGCGGGAGAAGTGTGGACAGATACGCAGTATTTT.

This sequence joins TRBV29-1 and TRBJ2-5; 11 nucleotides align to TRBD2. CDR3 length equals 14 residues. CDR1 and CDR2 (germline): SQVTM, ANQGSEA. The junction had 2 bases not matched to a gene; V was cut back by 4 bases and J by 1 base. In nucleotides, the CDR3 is TGCAGCGTTGCACTAGCGGGAGCCCAAGAGACCCAGTACTTC. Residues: CSVALAGAQETQYF.

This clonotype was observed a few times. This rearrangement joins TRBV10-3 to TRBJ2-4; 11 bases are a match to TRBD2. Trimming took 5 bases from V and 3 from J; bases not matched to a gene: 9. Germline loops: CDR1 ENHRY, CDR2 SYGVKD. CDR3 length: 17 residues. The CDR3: CAISPGTSGGGKNIQYF. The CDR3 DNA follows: TGTGCCATCAGTCCCGGGACTAGCGGAGGCGGCAAAAACATTCAGTACTTC.

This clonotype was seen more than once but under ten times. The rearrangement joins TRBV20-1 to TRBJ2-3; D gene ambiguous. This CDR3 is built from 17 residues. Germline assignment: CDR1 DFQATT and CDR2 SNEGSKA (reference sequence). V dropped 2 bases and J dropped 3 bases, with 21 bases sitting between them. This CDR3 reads CSARPRTLWSTTDTQYF. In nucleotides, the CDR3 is TGCAGTGCTAGACCCCGAACCTTATGGTCAACAACAGATACGCAGTATTTT.

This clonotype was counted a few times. The CDR3 loop is CASNQGPRGYEKLFF. CDR3 nucleotides: TGTGCCAGCAACCAAGGCCCCCGTGGGTATGAAAAACTGTTTTTT. V gene TRBV2 combines with J gene TRBJ1-4; D not resolved. Germline values: CDR1 SNHLY, CDR2 FYNNEI. The V gene lost 7 bases and the J gene lost 6 bases, with 18 bases spanning the gap. The CDR3 runs 15 residues.

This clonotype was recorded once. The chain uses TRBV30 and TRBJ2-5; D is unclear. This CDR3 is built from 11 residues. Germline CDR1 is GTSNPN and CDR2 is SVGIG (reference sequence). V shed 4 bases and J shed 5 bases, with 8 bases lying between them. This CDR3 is CAWTPGETQYF. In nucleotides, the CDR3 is TGTGCCTGGACTCCCGGGGAGACCCAGTACTTC.

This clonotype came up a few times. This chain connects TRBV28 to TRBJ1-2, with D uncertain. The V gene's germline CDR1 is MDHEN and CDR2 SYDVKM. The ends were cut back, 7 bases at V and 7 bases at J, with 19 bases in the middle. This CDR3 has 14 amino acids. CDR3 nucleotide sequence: TGTGCCAGCAAGGCCCCCGGGTCCCAGTCTGGCTACACCTTC. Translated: CASKAPGSQSGYTF.

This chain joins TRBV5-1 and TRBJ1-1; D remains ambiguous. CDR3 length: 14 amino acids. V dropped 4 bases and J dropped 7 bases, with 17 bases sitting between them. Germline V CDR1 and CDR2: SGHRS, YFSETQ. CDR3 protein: CASSPQTSAGEAFF. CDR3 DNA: TGCGCCAGCAGCCCCCAGACATCGGCGGGTGAAGCTTTCTTT.

CDR3 protein: CASSPDRVLNNEQFF. CDR3 in DNA: TGCGCCAGCAGCCCCGACAGGGTTTTAAACAATGAGCAGTTCTTC. The V and J genes are TRBV5-1 and TRBJ2-5; TRBD1 agrees at 7 bases. The end of the DNA is better explained by TRBJ2-1, so the J call may be wrong. This CDR3 is built from 15 residues. CDR1 and CDR2 (germline): SGHRS, YFSETQ.

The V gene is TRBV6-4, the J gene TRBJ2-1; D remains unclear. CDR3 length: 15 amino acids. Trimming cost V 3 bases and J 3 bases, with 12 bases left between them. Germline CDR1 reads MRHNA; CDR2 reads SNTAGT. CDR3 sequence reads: CASSEGGIGYNEQFF. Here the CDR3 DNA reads TGTGCCAGCAGTGAAGGTGGGATCGGCTACAATGAGCAGTTCTTC.

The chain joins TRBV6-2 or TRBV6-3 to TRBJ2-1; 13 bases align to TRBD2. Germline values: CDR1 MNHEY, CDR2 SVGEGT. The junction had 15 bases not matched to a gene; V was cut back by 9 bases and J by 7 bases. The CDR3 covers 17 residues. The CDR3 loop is CASRPGLAGWVVNEQFF. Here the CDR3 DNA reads TGTGCCAGTCGGCCGGGACTAGCGGGATGGGTAGTTAATGAGCAGTTCTTC.

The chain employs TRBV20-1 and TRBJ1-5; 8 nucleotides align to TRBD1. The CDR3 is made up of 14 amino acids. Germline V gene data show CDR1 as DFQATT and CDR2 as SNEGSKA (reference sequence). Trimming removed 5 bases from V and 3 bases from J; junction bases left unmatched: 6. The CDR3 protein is CSAPRTGNNQPQHF. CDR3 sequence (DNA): TGCAGTGCTCCGAGGACAGGGAACAATCAGCCCCAGCATTTT.

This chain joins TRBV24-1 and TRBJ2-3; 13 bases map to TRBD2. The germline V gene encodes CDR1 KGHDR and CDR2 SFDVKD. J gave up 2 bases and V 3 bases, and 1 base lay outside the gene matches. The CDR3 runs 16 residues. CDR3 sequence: CATSDGTSGITDTQYF. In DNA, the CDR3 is TGTGCCACCAGTGATGGGACTAGCGGGATCACAGATACGCAGTATTTT.